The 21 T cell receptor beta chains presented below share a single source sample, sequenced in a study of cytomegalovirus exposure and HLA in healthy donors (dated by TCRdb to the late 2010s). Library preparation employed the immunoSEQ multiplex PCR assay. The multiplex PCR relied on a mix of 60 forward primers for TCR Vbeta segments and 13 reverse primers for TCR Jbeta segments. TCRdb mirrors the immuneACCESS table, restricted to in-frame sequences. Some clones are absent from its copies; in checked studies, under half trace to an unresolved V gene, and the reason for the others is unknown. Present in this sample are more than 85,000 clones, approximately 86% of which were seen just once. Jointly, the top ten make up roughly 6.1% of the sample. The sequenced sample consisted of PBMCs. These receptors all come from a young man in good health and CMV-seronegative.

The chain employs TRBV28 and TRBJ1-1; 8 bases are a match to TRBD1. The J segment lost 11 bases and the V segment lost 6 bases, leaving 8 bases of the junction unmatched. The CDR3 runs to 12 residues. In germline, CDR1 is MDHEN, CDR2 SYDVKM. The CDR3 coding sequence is TGTGCCAGCAGCCCGAGCAGGGGGCTCGCTTTCTTT. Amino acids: CASSPSRGLAFF.

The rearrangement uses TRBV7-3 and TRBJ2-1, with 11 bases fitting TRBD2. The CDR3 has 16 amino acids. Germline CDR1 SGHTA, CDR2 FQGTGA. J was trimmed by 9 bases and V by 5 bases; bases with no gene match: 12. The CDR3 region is CASSPRPGLAESEQFF. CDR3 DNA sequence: TGTGCCAGCAGCCCCAGACCGGGACTAGCGGAAAGTGAGCAGTTCTTC.

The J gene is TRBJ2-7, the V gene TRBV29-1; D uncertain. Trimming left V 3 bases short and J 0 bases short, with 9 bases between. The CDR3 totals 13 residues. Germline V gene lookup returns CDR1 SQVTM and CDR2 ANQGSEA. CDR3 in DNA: TGCAGCGTTGACTCAGGCAGCTCCTACGAGCAGTACTTC. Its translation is CSVDSGSSYEQYF.

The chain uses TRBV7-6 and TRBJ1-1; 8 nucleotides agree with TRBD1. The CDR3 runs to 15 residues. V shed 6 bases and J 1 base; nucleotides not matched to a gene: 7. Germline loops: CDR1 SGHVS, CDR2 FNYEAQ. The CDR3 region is CASSSGTGPNTEAFF. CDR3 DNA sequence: TGTGCCAGCAGTTCCGGGACAGGCCCGAACACTGAAGCTTTCTTT.

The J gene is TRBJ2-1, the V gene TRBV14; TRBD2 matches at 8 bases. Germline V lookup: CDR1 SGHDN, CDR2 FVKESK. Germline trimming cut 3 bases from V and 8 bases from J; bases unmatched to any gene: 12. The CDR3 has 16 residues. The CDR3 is CASSQARLARVDEQFF. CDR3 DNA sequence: TGTGCCAGCAGCCAGGCTAGACTAGCGCGGGTCGATGAGCAGTTCTTC.

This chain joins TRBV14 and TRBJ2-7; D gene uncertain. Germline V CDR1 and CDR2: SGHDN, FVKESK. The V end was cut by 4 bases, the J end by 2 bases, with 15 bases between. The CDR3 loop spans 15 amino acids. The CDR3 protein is CASSRHRTEAYEQYF. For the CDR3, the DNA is TGTGCCAGCAGCCGGCATAGAACTGAGGCCTACGAGCAGTACTTC.

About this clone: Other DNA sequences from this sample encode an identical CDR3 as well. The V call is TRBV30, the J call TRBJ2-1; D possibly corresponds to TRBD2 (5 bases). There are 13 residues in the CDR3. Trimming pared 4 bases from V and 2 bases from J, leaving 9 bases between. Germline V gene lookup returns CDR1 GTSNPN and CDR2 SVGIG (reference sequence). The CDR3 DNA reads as TGTGCCTGGACAAGCGGTCCCTACAATGAGCAGTTCTTC. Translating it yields CAWTSGPYNEQFF.

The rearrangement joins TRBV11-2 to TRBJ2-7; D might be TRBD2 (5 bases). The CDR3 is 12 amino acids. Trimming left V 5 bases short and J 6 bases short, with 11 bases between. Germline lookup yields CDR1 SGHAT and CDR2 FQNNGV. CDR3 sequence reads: CASSPGSSEQYF. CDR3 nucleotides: TGTGCCAGCAGCCCGGGGAGTTCCGAGCAGTACTTC.

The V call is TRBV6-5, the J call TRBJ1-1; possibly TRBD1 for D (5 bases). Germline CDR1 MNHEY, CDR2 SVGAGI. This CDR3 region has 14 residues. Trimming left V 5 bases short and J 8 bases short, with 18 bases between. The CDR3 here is CASSPLFRGKEAFF. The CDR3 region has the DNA TGTGCCAGCAGTCCCCTCTTTCGGGGGAAGGAAGCTTTCTTT.

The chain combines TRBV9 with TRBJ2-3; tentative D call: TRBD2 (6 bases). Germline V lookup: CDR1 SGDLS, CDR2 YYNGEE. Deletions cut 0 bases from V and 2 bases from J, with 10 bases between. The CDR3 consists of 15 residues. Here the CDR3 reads CASSVGVADTDTQYF. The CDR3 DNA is TGTGCCAGCAGCGTAGGGGTAGCGGACACAGATACGCAGTATTTT.

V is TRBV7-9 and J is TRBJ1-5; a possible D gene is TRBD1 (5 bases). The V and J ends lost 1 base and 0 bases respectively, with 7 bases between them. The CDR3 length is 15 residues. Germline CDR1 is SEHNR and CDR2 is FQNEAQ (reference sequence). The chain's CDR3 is CASSLGQGSNQPQHF. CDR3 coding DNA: TGTGCCAGCAGCTTAGGGCAGGGTAGCAATCAGCCCCAGCATTTT.

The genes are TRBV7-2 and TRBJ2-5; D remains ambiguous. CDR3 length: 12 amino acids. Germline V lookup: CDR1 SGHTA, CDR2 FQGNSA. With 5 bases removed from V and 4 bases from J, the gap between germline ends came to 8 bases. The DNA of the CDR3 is TGTGCCAGCAGCCAAAGAGCAGAGACCCAGTACTTC. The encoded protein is CASSQRAETQYF.

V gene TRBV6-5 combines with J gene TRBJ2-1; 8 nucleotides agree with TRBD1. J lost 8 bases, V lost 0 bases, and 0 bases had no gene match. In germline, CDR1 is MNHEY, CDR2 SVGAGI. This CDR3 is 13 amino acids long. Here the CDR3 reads CASSYSTGDEQFF. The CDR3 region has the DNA TGTGCCAGCAGTTACTCGACAGGGGATGAGCAGTTCTTC.

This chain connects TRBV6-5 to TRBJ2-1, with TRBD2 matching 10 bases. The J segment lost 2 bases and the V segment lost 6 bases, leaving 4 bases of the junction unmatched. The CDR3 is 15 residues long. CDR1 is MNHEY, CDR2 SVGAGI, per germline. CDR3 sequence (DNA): TGTGCCAGCAGGATACTAGCGGGAACCTACAATGAGCAGTTCTTC. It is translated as CASRILAGTYNEQFF.

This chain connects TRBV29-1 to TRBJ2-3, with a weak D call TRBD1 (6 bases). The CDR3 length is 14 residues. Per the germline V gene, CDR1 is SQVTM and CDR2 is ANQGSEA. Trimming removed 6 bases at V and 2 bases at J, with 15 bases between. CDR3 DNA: TGCAGCGTGGACGGGACATACCCCACAGATACGCAGTATTTT. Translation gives CSVDGTYPTDTQYF.

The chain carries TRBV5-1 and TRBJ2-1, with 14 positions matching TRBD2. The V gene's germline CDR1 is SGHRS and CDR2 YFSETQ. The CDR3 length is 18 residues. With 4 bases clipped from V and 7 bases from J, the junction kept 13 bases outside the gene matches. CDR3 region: CASSPRGTSGSGLNEQFF. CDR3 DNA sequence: TGCGCCAGCAGCCCCAGAGGGACTAGCGGGAGCGGGCTAAATGAGCAGTTCTTC.

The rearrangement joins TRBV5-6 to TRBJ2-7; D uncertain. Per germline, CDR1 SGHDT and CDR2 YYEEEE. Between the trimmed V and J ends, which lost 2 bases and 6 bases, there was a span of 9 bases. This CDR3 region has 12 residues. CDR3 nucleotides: TGTGCCAGCAGCTTAGAGTCATTCGAGCAGTACTTC. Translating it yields CASSLESFEQYF.

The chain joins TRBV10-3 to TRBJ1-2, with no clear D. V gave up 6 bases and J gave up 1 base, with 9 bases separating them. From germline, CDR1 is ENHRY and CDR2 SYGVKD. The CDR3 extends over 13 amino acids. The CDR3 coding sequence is TGTGCCATCAGGGCGGAGGTTAACTATGGCTACACCTTC. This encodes CAIRAEVNYGYTF.

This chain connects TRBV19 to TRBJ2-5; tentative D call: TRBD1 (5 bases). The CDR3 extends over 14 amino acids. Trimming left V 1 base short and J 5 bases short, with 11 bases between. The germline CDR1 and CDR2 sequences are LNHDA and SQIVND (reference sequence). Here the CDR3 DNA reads TGTGCCAGTAGTATAGGGCGATCAGGGGAGACCCAGTACTTC. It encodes CASSIGRSGETQYF.

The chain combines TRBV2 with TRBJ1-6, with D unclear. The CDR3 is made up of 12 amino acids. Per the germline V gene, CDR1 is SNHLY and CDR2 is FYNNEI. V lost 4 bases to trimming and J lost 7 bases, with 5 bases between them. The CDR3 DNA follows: TGTGCCAGCAGTGCCCCGAATTCACCCCTCCACTTT. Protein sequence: CASSAPNSPLHF.

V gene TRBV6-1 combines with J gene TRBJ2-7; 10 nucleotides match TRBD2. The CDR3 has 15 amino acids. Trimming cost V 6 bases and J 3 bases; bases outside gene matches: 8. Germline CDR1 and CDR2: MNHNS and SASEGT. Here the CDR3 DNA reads TGTGCCAGCAGGAAGGAGGCTAGCGGGAGCTACGAGCAGTACTTC. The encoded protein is CASRKEASGSYEQYF.